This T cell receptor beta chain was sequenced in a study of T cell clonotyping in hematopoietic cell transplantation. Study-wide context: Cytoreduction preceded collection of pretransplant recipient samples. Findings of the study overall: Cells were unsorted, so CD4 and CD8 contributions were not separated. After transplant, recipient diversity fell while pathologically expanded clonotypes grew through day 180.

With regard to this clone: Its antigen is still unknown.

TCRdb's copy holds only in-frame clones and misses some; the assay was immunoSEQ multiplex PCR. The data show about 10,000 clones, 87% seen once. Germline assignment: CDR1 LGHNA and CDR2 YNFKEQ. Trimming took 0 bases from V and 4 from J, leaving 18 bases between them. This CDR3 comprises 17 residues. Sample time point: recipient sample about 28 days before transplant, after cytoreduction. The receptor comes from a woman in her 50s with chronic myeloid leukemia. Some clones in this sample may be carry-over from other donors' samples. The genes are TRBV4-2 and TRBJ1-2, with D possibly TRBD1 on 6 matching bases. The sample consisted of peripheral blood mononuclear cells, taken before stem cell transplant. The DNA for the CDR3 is TGTGCCAGCAGCCAAGAGGCGGTAACAGGGAGGAGCTATGGCTACACCTTC. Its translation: CASSQEAVTGRSYGYTF.